This entry concerns a single TCR beta chain. This sample was taken from a study of blood T cell repertoires in COVID-19. Whole-study context: Donors in the United States, Italy and Spain gave samples during acute or convalescent COVID-19. Sources were T cells, B-cell-depleted T cells, or PBMCs; the material itself was cDNA or gDNA.

Enrolled through a virtual design, the participants were between about 18 and 100 years of age and came from about two dozen US areas. Participants were placed into cohorts based on the clinical history they reported. Clones were read by immunoSEQ multiplex PCR, and TCRdb kept only the in-frame ones, dropping some. The sample includes about 250,000 clones, roughly nine tenths of them seen just once. The specimen was PBMCs or T cells enriched from blood (not recorded which). This TCR came from a woman under 40 with acute COVID-19.

DNA of the CDR3: TGTGCCAGCAGCCAAGACTTGACAGACGTGGGCAATCAGCCCCAGCATTTT. This encodes CASSQDLTDVGNQPQHF. This sequence joins TRBV4-2 and TRBJ1-5; maybe TRBD1 (5 bases). The CDR3 is made up of 17 amino acids. Trimming cost V 0 bases and J 2 bases, with 14 bases left between them. CDR1 is LGHNA, CDR2 YNFKEQ, per germline.